This entry is about one T cell receptor beta chain. This entry comes from a study of blood T cell repertoires in COVID-19. Study in general: COVID-19 samples, acute and convalescent, were from the United States, Italy and Spain. T cells, B-cell-depleted T cells, or PBMCs supplied cDNA or gDNA.

Germline V gives CDR1 SGHDT, CDR2 YYEEEE. The CDR3 is made up of 14 amino acids. V shed 0 bases and J shed 2 bases, with 9 bases lying between them. Seattle researchers signed up patients amid active infection and tracked them longitudinally. In the authors' methods: Scientists estimated how many nucleated cells there were by amplifying reference gene primers. Clones were read by immunoSEQ multiplex PCR, and TCRdb kept only the in-frame ones, dropping some. V and J calls and clone size follow that table, whereas D and trimming were derived from the DNA. The sample lists about 390,000 clones, 70% to 90% occurring once.

The chain carries TRBV5-6 and TRBJ2-7; maybe TRBD1 (5 bases). The receptor comes from a woman aged 55-70 years with COVID-19, enrolled during active disease. The sample comprised peripheral blood. The CDR3 loop reads CASSLAGQPYEQYF. CDR3 bases: TGTGCCAGCAGCTTGGCCGGACAACCCTACGAGCAGTACTTC.